This TCR beta chain derives from a study of Ad26.COV2.S vaccination and SARS-CoV-2 variants. Sequenced by immunoSEQ multiplex PCR; TCRdb stores in-frame clones only, minus some. Among 450,000 to 550,000 clones, roughly nine tenths were seen once, and the ten largest hold over 2%. The treatment: 19 received Ad26.COV2.S at low or high dose, single or two shots; 5 received placebo; per-sample allocation not given. Sampling was performed 63 days after the first vaccine or placebo injection. The V end was cut by 5 bases, the J end by 3 bases, with 14 bases between. The CDR3 covers 14 residues. CDR1 is MNHEY, CDR2 SMNVEV, per germline (reference sequence).

The sequencing here drew on peripheral blood, taken in a trial of Ad26.COV2.S vaccine versus placebo. The TCR comes from a person aged 18-60 years who received the Ad26.COV2.S COVID-19 vaccine or a placebo. The chain uses TRBV27 and TRBJ2-7, with D tentatively TRBD2 (5 bases). CDR3 DNA: TGTGCCAGCAGTCCCCGTGACGGACTCTACGAGCAGTACGTC. It encodes CASSPRDGLYEQYV.